The 25 T cell receptor beta chains presented below share a single source sample, sequenced in a study of response to subunit inactivated influenza vaccine. A single record per CDR3 protein comes from TCRdb applying MiXCR to the RT-PCR reads. The profile shows fewer than 600,000 distinct CDR3 sequences, about 7.2% of them singletons. The sample here was PBMCs from blood, taken less than 30 months after vaccination. These receptors were obtained from a man aged 50-75 years who received an inactivated influenza vaccine.

This clonotype came up many times. The V gene is TRBV27, the J gene TRBJ2-1, with D tentatively TRBD2 (5 bases). Between the trimmed V and J ends, which lost 2 bases and 3 bases, there was a span of 8 bases. This CDR3 has 14 amino acids. CDR1 MNHEY and CDR2 SMNVEV come from the germline V gene (reference sequence). Here the CDR3 DNA reads TGTGCCAGCAGTTTAATAGCGAACTACAATGAGCAGTTCTTC. Translating it yields CASSLIANYNEQFF.

This clonotype has just a few counts. The chain has TRBV20-1 and TRBJ2-2; D remains unclear. The CDR3 sequence is 13 residues long. Trimming stripped 5 bases from V and 0 bases from J, with 7 bases between. CDR1 and CDR2 (germline): DFQATT, SNEGSKA (reference sequence). CDR3 region: CSAGDPNTGELFF. The CDR3 coding sequence is TGCAGTGCTGGGGATCCGAACACCGGGGAGCTGTTTTTT.

This clonotype was counted only a few times. The chain is built from TRBV7-2 and TRBJ2-4; 10 bases map to TRBD1. From germline, CDR1 is SGHTA and CDR2 FQGNSA. There are 14 residues in the CDR3. V was pared by 2 bases and J by 6 bases, with 1 base of the junction left unmatched. The CDR3 here is CASSLWTGGNIQYF. CDR3 nucleotide sequence: TGTGCCAGCAGCTTATGGACAGGGGGAAACATTCAGTACTTC.

This clonotype has ten or more counts. The V and J genes are TRBV5-1 and TRBJ2-1; tentatively, D is TRBD2 (5 bases). V lost 0 bases, J lost 10 bases, and 14 bases lay in between. The germline V gene encodes CDR1 SGHRS and CDR2 YFSETQ. The CDR3 runs 14 residues. As DNA, the CDR3 is TGCGCCAGCAGCTTGGGTACTTCTAGCACCGAGCAGTTCTTC. Its translation: CASSLGTSSTEQFF. The full variable domain, rest sourced from reference TRBV5-1 and TRBJ2-1, is KAGVTQTPRYLIKTRGQQVTLSCSPISGHRSVSWYQQTPGQGLQFLFEYFSETQRNKGNFPGRFSGRQFSNSRSEMNVSTLELGDSALYLCASSLGTSSTEQFFGPGTRLTVL.

In its sample, this clonotype was seen many times. CDR3 loop: CSVEDPGQASRTEAFF. In DNA form, the CDR3 reads TGCAGCGTTGAAGATCCGGGGCAGGCCTCACGGACTGAAGCTTTCTTT. The J gene is TRBJ1-1, the V gene TRBV29-1, with a possible D match to TRBD1 (5 bases). The CDR3 has 16 amino acids. Per germline, CDR1 SQVTM and CDR2 ANQGSEA. Trimming shortened V by 0 bases and J by 5 bases, and 19 bases separated the two germline ends.

The chain carries TRBV6-1 and TRBJ1-1; maybe TRBD1 (5 bases). The V and J ends lost 4 bases and 5 bases respectively, with 14 bases between them. There are 14 residues in the CDR3. Per germline, CDR1 MNHNS and CDR2 SASEGT. The CDR3 loop is CASSALGTATEAFF. CDR3 DNA: TGTGCCAGCAGTGCCCTCGGGACCGCAACTGAAGCTTTCTTT.

In this sample, this clonotype turned up a few times. The chain employs TRBV20-1 and TRBJ2-3, with D possibly being TRBD2 (5 bases). V was pared by 4 bases and J by 7 bases, with 15 bases between. CDR1 DFQATT and CDR2 SNEGSKA come from the germline V gene (reference sequence). The CDR3 is made up of 13 amino acids. CDR3 nucleotides: TGCAGTGCTACGACTACCCCCGTTAATACGCAGTATTTT. This sequence encodes CSATTTPVNTQYF.

There are a few counts of this clonotype. The chain carries TRBV27 and TRBJ2-6; 10 bases are a match to TRBD1. Germline CDR1 and CDR2: MNHEY and SMNVEV (reference sequence). The CDR3 covers 18 residues. The trim removed 3 bases at V and 0 bases at J, leaving 5 bases unmatched. The CDR3 DNA sequence: TGTGCCAGCAGTTTTGGGACAGGGGCCTTCTCTGGGGCCAACGTCCTGACTTTC. Encoded protein: CASSFGTGAFSGANVLTF.

The table lists this clonotype with many counts. The chain uses TRBV20-1 and TRBJ2-4, with 8 nucleotides matching TRBD1. Germline CDR1 and CDR2: DFQATT and SNEGSKA (reference sequence). V shed 4 bases and J 2 bases; nucleotides not matched to a gene: 4. CDR3 length: 14 residues. The CDR3 DNA is TGCAGTGCTACAGGGGGCGCTTCCAAAAACATTCAGTACTTC. Residues: CSATGGASKNIQYF.

The chain is built from TRBV6-2 or TRBV6-3 and TRBJ2-1; 8 bases fit TRBD2. With 3 bases clipped from V and 0 bases from J, the junction kept 7 bases outside the gene matches. This CDR3 is 17 amino acids long. Germline values: CDR1 MNHEY, CDR2 SVGEGT. In nucleotides, the CDR3 is TGTGCCAGCAGTTATCCCAGCGGGGGAGGCTCCTACAATGAGCAGTTCTTC. It specifies CASSYPSGGGSYNEQFF.

This clonotype was observed a few times. The V call is TRBV29-1, the J call TRBJ2-2, with TRBD1 identical over 9 bases. J gave up 5 bases and V 5 bases, and 3 bases lay outside the gene matches. Germline V gives CDR1 SQVTM, CDR2 ANQGSEA. The CDR3 is 13 amino acids. The CDR3 coding sequence is TGCAGCGTTCAGACAGGGGGGACCGGGGAGCTGTTTTTT. Its translation: CSVQTGGTGELFF.

This chain joins TRBV9 and TRBJ2-7; perhaps D is TRBD1 or TRBD2 (5 bases each). Trimming left V 3 bases short and J 2 bases short, with 12 bases between. The CDR3 is 14 amino acids. Per germline, CDR1 SGDLS and CDR2 YYNGEE. CDR3 loop: CASSAFGTPYEQYF. DNA of the CDR3: TGTGCCAGCAGCGCCTTTGGGACCCCCTACGAGCAGTACTTC. The variable domain in full, with the rest retrieved from reference TRBV9 and TRBJ2-7, is DSGVTQTPKHLITATGQRVTLRCSPRSGDLSVYWYQQSLDQGLQFLIQYYNGEERAKGNILERFSAQQFPDLHSELNLSSLELGDSALYFCASSAFGTPYEQYFGPGTRLTVT.

This clonotype was detected many times. The rearrangement links TRBV12-3 or TRBV12-4 to TRBJ2-7; 7 nucleotides align to TRBD1. Trimming at V came to 6 bases and at J to 0 bases, leaving 5 bases not matched to a gene. The CDR3 has 14 residues. CDR3 amino acids: CASSTGDLSYEQYF. In DNA form, the CDR3 reads TGTGCCAGCAGCACAGGGGACCTCTCCTACGAGCAGTACTTC.

This clonotype was recorded many times. The V and J genes are TRBV3-1 and TRBJ2-3; 7 bases fit TRBD2. The CDR3 spans 17 residues. Germline V lookup: CDR1 LGHDT, CDR2 YNNKEL (reference sequence). Trimming cost V 4 bases and J 7 bases; bases outside gene matches: 17. DNA for the CDR3: TGTGCCAGCAGCCTCTTCCTAGCCGCTAGCGGCACGAATACGCAGTATTTT. Residues: CASSLFLAASGTNTQYF.

In its sample, this clonotype was seen a few times. The V and J genes are TRBV20-1 and TRBJ2-7, with 9 positions matching TRBD2. The CDR3 sequence is 16 residues long. Germline V gene lookup returns CDR1 DFQATT and CDR2 SNEGSKA (reference sequence). J lost 0 bases, V lost 1 base, and 7 bases had no gene match. DNA of the CDR3: TGCAGTGCTAGAGCTGGACTAGCGCAATTCTCCTACGAGCAGTACTTC. It yields the protein CSARAGLAQFSYEQYF.

The gene calls are TRBV10-3 and TRBJ2-7, with 9 bases fitting TRBD1. In germline, CDR1 is ENHRY, CDR2 SYGVKD. This CDR3 has 16 amino acids. The V segment lost 7 bases and the J segment 0 bases; nucleotides outside the gene matches: 10. For the CDR3, the DNA is TGTGCCATCAACGACAGGGGGGGGGATGGCTCCTACGAGCAGTACTTC. This codes for CAINDRGGDGSYEQYF.

This clonotype was counted at least ten times. The chain recombines TRBV10-1 with TRBJ2-3, with TRBD1 matching over 9 bases. The germline V gene encodes CDR1 WNHNN and CDR2 SYGVQD (reference sequence). There are 15 residues in the CDR3. Germline trimming cut 6 bases from V and 2 bases from J; bases unmatched to any gene: 6. The DNA for the CDR3 is TGCGCCAGCAGCCCCGGGACAGGGTACACAGATACGCAGTATTTT. Its protein is CASSPGTGYTDTQYF.

This clonotype was detected a few times. The rearrangement uses TRBV12-3 or TRBV12-4 and TRBJ2-5; D gene ambiguous. V was pared by 5 bases and J by 1 base, with 11 bases between. The CDR3 extends over 14 amino acids. The CDR3: CASSNGRFQETQYF. The CDR3 nucleotides read TGTGCCAGCAGTAATGGACGGTTCCAAGAGACCCAGTACTTC.

This clonotype came up many times. J is TRBJ2-2 and V is TRBV12-3 or TRBV12-4, with a tentative D call TRBD1 (5 bases). This CDR3 is built from 16 residues. V lost 3 bases to trimming and J lost 0 bases, with 11 bases between them. The CDR3 bases are TGTGCCAGCAGTTTTAGTTGGGGCACGAACACCGGGGAGCTGTTTTTT. Its protein is CASSFSWGTNTGELFF.

This chain connects TRBV13 to TRBJ2-5; the D gene is possibly TRBD1 (6 bases). The germline V gene encodes CDR1 PRHDT and CDR2 FYEKMQ (reference sequence). The CDR3 covers 16 residues. V gave up 2 bases and J gave up 2 bases, with 15 bases separating them. CDR3 in amino acids: CASSLYGTYGQETQYF. DNA of the CDR3: TGTGCCAGCAGCTTATACGGGACATACGGACAAGAGACCCAGTACTTC.

This clonotype was seen at least ten times. This chain joins TRBV6-2 or TRBV6-3 and TRBJ2-1, with 11 bases that match TRBD2. CDR1 is MNHEY, CDR2 SVGEGT, per germline. The CDR3 totals 17 residues. The V segment lost 0 bases and the J segment 8 bases; nucleotides outside the gene matches: 9. The chain's CDR3 is CASSYSVEGLAGYEQFF. Here the CDR3 DNA reads TGTGCCAGCAGTTACTCGGTCGAAGGACTAGCGGGCTATGAGCAGTTCTTC.

This clonotype has just a few counts. V is TRBV20-1 and J is TRBJ2-7, with 8 bases aligning to TRBD1. Trimming removed 0 bases from V and 4 bases from J; junction bases left unmatched: 8. The germline V gene encodes CDR1 DFQATT and CDR2 SNEGSKA (reference sequence). There are 15 residues in the CDR3. The CDR3 loop reads CSARDFSGGMYEQYF. The CDR3 coding sequence is TGCAGTGCTAGAGATTTCTCAGGGGGCATGTACGAGCAGTACTTC.

This clonotype was found many times. This CDR3 is CASSKQGRSGTEAFF. CDR3 DNA sequence: TGCGCCAGCAGCAAACAGGGTAGGTCGGGCACTGAAGCTTTCTTT. This chain connects TRBV5-1 to TRBJ1-1, with TRBD1 as a possible D gene (6 bases). V was shortened by 4 bases and J by 4 bases, with 17 bases between the two germline ends. Germline values: CDR1 SGHRS, CDR2 YFSETQ. The CDR3 totals 15 residues.

Here the CDR3 DNA reads TGCGCCAGCAGCCAAGATTTGGGGGTTCCCGGAAACACCATATATTTT. Amino acids: CASSQDLGVPGNTIYF. The V gene is TRBV4-3, the J gene TRBJ1-3, with a weak D call TRBD1 (5 bases). The germline V and J ends were trimmed by 0 bases and 4 bases, with 13 bases remaining between them. Germline CDR1 LGHNA, CDR2 YSLEER. CDR3 length: 16 residues.

The chain couples TRBV2 to TRBJ2-5; TRBD1 agrees at 9 bases. The V segment lost 3 bases and the J segment 5 bases; nucleotides outside the gene matches: 7. Germline V gene sequence: CDR1 SNHLY, CDR2 FYNNEI. This CDR3 has 15 residues. The CDR3 nucleotides are TGTGCCAGCAGTGATACGGGACAGGGACGGGAGACCCAGTACTTC. It codes for CASSDTGQGRETQYF.